This T cell receptor beta chain derives from a study of blood T cells in healthy people across ages (dated by TCRdb to between 2014 and 2017). Broadly, across the study: In model experiments, template switching captured about one uniquely barcoded TCR beta cDNA molecule for every two T cells. To avoid experimental bias, donors of different ages were spread randomly across the sequencing lanes. Two additional independent replicas of 1 million unique cDNA reads from the same blood draw were analyzed for two donors (one aged 18 to 30 and one aged 80 or older). The donors were divided into four age groups: young (average around 16 years), middle-aged (about 39), aged (approximately 62) and long-lived (82). Age-related changes in TCR beta repertoire diversity were measured in the study by deep sequencing normalized with unique cDNA molecular identifiers.

Findings and caveats that apply to the study as a whole: Donor CMV infection status was unknown, potentially confounding age-related changes in expanded clonotypes. Conclusive comparison of naive and antigen-experienced compartments was prevented by the profiling of bulk unsorted PBMCs. A strong correlation was found between observed TCR beta diversity and the percentage of naive T cells measured by flow cytometry. Compared with the aged group, the long-lived group had more naive CD4+ T cells, fewer expanded clones and increased TCR diversity, suggesting age selection. Observed TCR beta diversity per million T cells fell roughly linearly with age, and a significant reduction was already apparent by age around 39. Total diversity estimates from one million sequenced T cells were considered lower bounds and underestimates.

Library prep was done by 5' RACE. The sequencing machine was an Illumina HiSeq 2500. The second PCR ran for roughly 6 to 11 cycles and used a J-beta primer mix along with a sample-barcoded 5' primer. A template-switch 5' adaptor carrying 12 random nucleotides introduced a unique molecular identifier onto each TCR beta cDNA molecule. At least 3 million CDR3-containing paired-end reads were obtained from each sample. First-strand cDNA was synthesized from all RNA with the Mint cDNA synthesis kit, primed by a TRBC-specific oligonucleotide. All cDNA was treated with uracil-DNA glycosylase and then went through a first 18-cycle PCR with the universal primers M1SS and BC2_uni_R. The paper's data handling went like this. For normalization, 1 million high-quality reads, each with a distinct molecular identifier, were randomly selected from each sample. Reads sharing molecular identifiers were discarded rather than binned into consensus sequences. CDR3 identification, clonotype clustering and error correction used MiTCR with a Q25 quality threshold and the strictest error-elimination algorithm. A nonparametric unseen species model with Euler transformation was used to estimate a lower bound on total TCR beta diversity. The public reads were reprocessed in TCRdb via fastp at Q25 and MiXCR, keeping in-frame beta chains. Rows merge per CDR3 protein into single entries with the most common DNA and genes. None of the V and J calls come from the authors' own analysis; TCRdb made them. The sample table shows approximately 900,000 distinct CDR3 sequences, and around 46% are seen once. The top ten constitute roughly 12% of the sample.

Donors were about 36 systemically healthy Caucasian individuals from Russia aged roughly 6 to 95 years. Each donor gave 9 to 10 milliliters of peripheral blood, collected into EDTA-treated Vacutainer tubes. PBMCs were isolated by Ficoll-Paque density-gradient centrifugation, with at least 6 million obtained per sample. Total RNA was extracted from PBMCs with Trizol reagent, with at least 6 micrograms obtained per sample. For every donor, flow cytometry on a PBMC aliquot measured the percentage of naive CD45RAhigh/CD27high T cells. This clonotype was counted only a few times. The antigen it binds to is not known. No quality values exist for individual bases; no much larger clone is one base distant. The germline V gene sets CDR1 to MNHEY and CDR2 to SVGEGT. V lost 6 bases and J lost 1 base; the stretch between them is 13 bases long. The CDR3 numbers 14 residues from cysteine through phenylalanine. Kept here is only the CDR3 DNA, which spans 42 bases and is read in frame from base 1.

The sequence joins TRBV6-2 or TRBV6-3 to TRBJ2-7, with the D gene call left open. The source material was blood. The clonotype originates from a man younger than 45 in good health. At the DNA level, the sequence is TGTGCCAGCAGCTACGAAGGGCATTCCTACGAGCAGTACTTC. Its translation reads: CASSYEGHSYEQYF.